Shown below are 28 T cell receptor beta chains from a single sample sequenced in a study of T cells in localized non-small cell lung cancer. TCRdb's copy holds only in-frame clones and misses some; the assay was immunoSEQ multiplex PCR. This table has a few thousand clones, approximately 25% appearing once. This material consisted of lung tumor tissue, taken before any cancer treatment. The origin of the receptors is a male donor older than 55 with stage II lung adenocarcinoma.

The chain combines TRBV10-2 with TRBJ1-1; no clear D. Germline V gene sequence: CDR1 WSHSY, CDR2 SAAADI. Trimming pared 6 bases from V and 4 bases from J, leaving 18 bases between. This CDR3 region has 15 residues. CDR3 in amino acids: CASSPTLGIGTEAFF. CDR3 coding DNA: TGCGCCAGCAGCCCAACCCTGGGGATCGGCACTGAAGCTTTCTTT.

The rearrangement links TRBV5-1 to TRBJ1-1; possibly TRBD1 for D (6 bases). With 3 bases removed from V and 0 bases from J, the gap between germline ends came to 9 bases. The CDR3 spans 14 residues. The germline CDR1 and CDR2 sequences are SGHRS and YFSETQ. The CDR3 is CASSSGTLNTEAFF. Here the CDR3 DNA reads TGCGCCAGCAGCTCCGGGACACTGAACACTGAAGCTTTCTTT.

The chain recombines TRBV18 with TRBJ2-2; TRBD1 aligns across 9 bases. Germline assignment: CDR1 KGHSH and CDR2 LQKENI. The CDR3 has 15 amino acids. V was pared by 2 bases and J by 5 bases, with 3 bases of the junction left unmatched. The CDR3 loop reads CASSPSQGATGELFF. The CDR3, as DNA: TGTGCCAGCTCACCATCACAGGGGGCGACCGGGGAGCTGTTTTTT.

This clone is categorized as medium-sized (0.01 to 0.1%). The chain employs TRBV6-8 and TRBJ1-5; no reliable D call. Trimming shortened V by 8 bases and J by 11 bases, and 16 bases separated the two germline ends. This CDR3 has 12 residues. Per the germline V gene, CDR1 is MNHGY and CDR2 is SAAAGT. The CDR3 sequence: CASRTSVAAQHF. CDR3 coding DNA: TGTGCCAGCCGAACAAGTGTGGCAGCCCAGCATTTT.

Sample share makes this clone medium-sized. This chain uses TRBV11-3 with TRBJ2-1; 12 bases agree with TRBD2. The CDR3 has 16 residues. V lost 3 bases to trimming and J lost 8 bases; unmatched junction nucleotides: 8. Germline lookup yields CDR1 SGHNT and CDR2 YENEEA. CDR3 loop: CASSLRTSGTLDEQFF. The DNA for the CDR3 is TGTGCCAGCAGCTTGAGGACTAGCGGGACTCTGGATGAGCAGTTCTTC.

The chain couples TRBV11-3 to TRBJ2-5; D is perhaps TRBD2 (6 bases). CDR1 is SGHNT and CDR2 is YENEEA in the germline V gene. The germline V and J ends were trimmed by 7 bases and 1 base, with 13 bases remaining between them. The CDR3 loop spans 14 amino acids. The chain's CDR3 is CASIFGGLQETQYF. DNA of the CDR3: TGTGCCAGCATTTTCGGGGGACTCCAAGAGACCCAGTACTTC.

This clone is classed as medium-sized. The CDR3 DNA sequence: TGTGCCAGCAGTTACTCGGACAGGGGGCACAATGAGCAGTTCTTC. Its translation: CASSYSDRGHNEQFF. The J gene is TRBJ2-1, the V gene TRBV6-8; the match to TRBD1 covers 11 bases. The CDR3 is 15 residues long. J gave up 5 bases and V 0 bases, and 0 bases lay outside the gene matches. Germline loops: CDR1 MNHGY, CDR2 SAAAGT.

This clone was picked up one time. The chain carries TRBV19 and TRBJ1-6, with TRBD1 as a possible D gene (6 bases). Germline V CDR1 and CDR2: LNHDA, SQIVND (reference sequence). V was shortened by 10 bases and J by 10 bases, with 20 bases between the two germline ends. The length of the CDR3 is 14 residues. The CDR3 coding sequence is TGTGCCACCTCCCCCAGAGGGGGTGAATCACCCCTCCACTTT. Its translation is CATSPRGGESPLHF.

This clone was observed a handful of times. The J gene is TRBJ2-5, the V gene TRBV11-3; the match to TRBD2 covers 8 bases. The J segment lost 5 bases and the V segment lost 6 bases, leaving 11 bases of the junction unmatched. This CDR3 spans 15 amino acids. Germline CDR1 reads SGHNT; CDR2 reads YENEEA. CDR3 in amino acids: CASSKTGTRGETQYF. The CDR3, as DNA: TGTGCCAGCAGTAAAACCGGGACTAGAGGCGAGACCCAGTACTTC.

This clone was recorded a few times. The chain has TRBV6-8 and TRBJ1-5; 7 bases agree with TRBD1. The CDR3 contains 15 residues. Germline lookup yields CDR1 MNHGY and CDR2 SAAAGT. With 8 bases clipped from V and 3 bases from J, the junction kept 10 bases outside the gene matches. The CDR3, as DNA: TGTGCCAGCTTACCCGGGACAGACCTCAATCAGCCCCAGCATTTT. Its protein product is CASLPGTDLNQPQHF.

The rearrangement joins TRBV19 to TRBJ2-7, with 8 bases matching TRBD1. Germline-derived CDR1 and CDR2 are LNHDA and SQIVND (reference sequence). The CDR3 has 15 amino acids. After removal of 1 base from V and 2 bases from J, the junction contained 4 bases not matched to a gene. The CDR3 is CASSIGSQGAYEQYF. The CDR3 DNA follows: TGTGCCAGTAGTATAGGGTCACAGGGGGCCTACGAGCAGTACTTC.

The chain carries TRBV19 and TRBJ2-2; 8 bases line up with TRBD2. Germline V gene data show CDR1 as LNHDA and CDR2 as SQIVND (reference sequence). V lost 4 bases and J lost 4; bases outside the gene matches: 11. This CDR3 has 17 amino acids. CDR3 residues: CASSTLRRGAGTGELFF. CDR3 nucleotide sequence: TGTGCCAGTAGTACCCTTAGGCGGGGGGCCGGCACCGGGGAGCTGTTTTTT.

This clone was counted between two and nine times. V usage is TRBV6-8 and J usage is TRBJ2-2; 8 bases align to TRBD1. The germline CDR1 and CDR2 sequences are MNHGY and SAAAGT. V trimming: 2 bases; J trimming: 6 bases; junction bases outside the gene matches: 8. This CDR3 has 16 amino acids. The CDR3 region has the DNA TGTGCCAGCAGTTACGGCGGGGCAGGGGGCTCCGGGGAGCTGTTTTTT. It yields the protein CASSYGGAGGSGELFF.

This clone has a handful of counts. This chain joins TRBV6-8 and TRBJ1-4; D unresolved. The CDR3 has 17 residues. Per germline, CDR1 MNHGY and CDR2 SAAAGT. The ends were cut back, 2 bases at V and 0 bases at J, with 13 bases in the middle. The CDR3 region is CASSYPFPGSTNEKLFF. The CDR3 region has the DNA TGTGCCAGCAGTTACCCCTTCCCGGGATCAACTAATGAAAAACTGTTTTTT.

The chain employs TRBV5-1 and TRBJ2-3; 8 bases fit TRBD1. Germline V CDR1 and CDR2: SGHRS, YFSETQ. V gave up 8 bases and J gave up 1 base; unmatched junction bases: 6. The CDR3 runs 14 residues. The CDR3: CASGQGAGTDTQYF. CDR3 sequence (DNA): TGCGCCAGTGGACAGGGTGCGGGCACAGATACGCAGTATTTT.

In its sample, this clone is medium-sized. This sequence joins TRBV11-3 and TRBJ1-1; D possibly corresponds to TRBD1 (5 bases). V gave up 4 bases and J gave up 0 bases, with 12 bases separating them. CDR3 length equals 15 residues. The germline V gene has CDR1 SGHNT and CDR2 YENEEA. CDR3 DNA: TGTGCCAGCAGCTCGGGACGGAGTATGAACACTGAAGCTTTCTTT. As protein: CASSSGRSMNTEAFF.

This chain joins TRBV6-8 and TRBJ2-7, with a weak D call TRBD1 (6 bases). Germline values: CDR1 MNHGY, CDR2 SAAAGT. V lost 4 bases to trimming and J lost 0 bases, with 19 bases between them. CDR3 size: 17 residues. The CDR3 sequence is CASSSVSGQLSSYEQYF. In nucleotides, the CDR3 is TGTGCCAGCAGTTCCGTCTCCGGACAGCTAAGCTCCTACGAGCAGTACTTC.

This clone has a handful of counts. V usage is TRBV11-3 and J usage is TRBJ2-3; TRBD2 aligns across 12 bases. This CDR3 has 14 residues. V dropped 8 bases and J dropped 6; count of bases not matched to a gene: 6. Germline V CDR1 and CDR2: SGHNT, YENEEA. Here the CDR3 reads CASATSGGWDTQYF. The CDR3 DNA sequence: TGTGCCAGCGCAACTAGCGGGGGGTGGGATACGCAGTATTTT.

The V gene is TRBV28, the J gene TRBJ2-7; tentative D call: TRBD1 (5 bases). This CDR3 contains 13 residues. V shed 10 bases and J shed 1 base, with 14 bases lying between them. Germline lookup yields CDR1 MDHEN and CDR2 SYDVKM. CDR3 DNA sequence: TGTGCCATCCTACCCCAGGGTTCCTACGAGCAGTACTTC. Residues: CAILPQGSYEQYF.

The chain joins TRBV28 to TRBJ2-1, with D maybe TRBD1 (6 bases). In germline, CDR1 is MDHEN, CDR2 SYDVKM. This CDR3 region has 15 residues. Deletions cut 6 bases from V and 5 bases from J, with 17 bases between. As DNA, the CDR3 is TGTGCCAGCAGCTTGCTGGGGGCGGCTAACAATGAGCAGTTCTTC. Encoded protein: CASSLLGAANNEQFF. The full variable domain, rest sourced from reference TRBV28 and TRBJ2-1, is DVKVTQSSRYLVKRTGEKVFLECVQDMDHENMFWYRQDPGLGLRLIYFSYDVKMKEKGDIPEGYSVSREKKERFSLILESASTNQTSMYLCASSLLGAANNEQFFGPGTRLTVL.

The chain is built from TRBV9 and TRBJ2-5; D gene uncertain. Germline V gene lookup returns CDR1 SGDLS and CDR2 YYNGEE. The CDR3 consists of 12 residues. V gave up 5 bases and J gave up 5 bases, with 10 bases separating them. CDR3 coding DNA: TGTGCCAGCAGTGGGTTTACTGAGACCCAGTACTTC. Encoded protein: CASSGFTETQYF.

The chain couples TRBV14 to TRBJ2-6; the D is unclear. The CDR3 covers 16 residues. CDR1 is SGHDN, CDR2 FVKESK, per germline. Trimming removed 3 bases from V and 4 bases from J, with 13 bases in between. In nucleotides, the CDR3 is TGTGCCAGCAGCCAGCCCTGGGCGGTGGGGGCCAACGTCCTGACTTTC. Its translation: CASSQPWAVGANVLTF.

The sample holds a few counts of this clone. This chain connects TRBV28 to TRBJ1-1; 7 nucleotides match TRBD1. V gave up 5 bases and J gave up 1 base; unmatched junction bases: 13. The germline gives CDR1 MDHEN, CDR2 SYDVKM. This CDR3 contains 17 residues. The CDR3 nucleotides read TGTGCCAGCAGTCCGCCGAATCCGGGGACAGAGAACACTGAAGCTTTCTTT. Protein sequence: CASSPPNPGTENTEAFF.

The rearrangement links TRBV5-1 to TRBJ2-1; D may match TRBD1 or TRBD2 (5 bases each). The CDR3 is made up of 16 amino acids. The germline gives CDR1 SGHRS, CDR2 YFSETQ. Trimming pared 0 bases from V and 6 bases from J, leaving 16 bases between. The CDR3 nucleotides read TGCGCCAGCAGCTTGGGGGGACGGTATCCCCTCAATGAGCAGTTCTTC. Translated: CASSLGGRYPLNEQFF.

This clone appeared a few times. One end of the junction fails to match germline, which may point to a read error. V and J are TRBV11-3 and TRBJ1-5; no definite D call. The CDR3 length is 15 residues. Germline V CDR1 and CDR2: SGHNT, YENEEA. The CDR3, as DNA: TGTGCTAGCAGCTCCGTAGGAAAACGTAATCAGCCCCAGCATTTT. Translation gives CASSSVGKRNQPQHF.

This clone was seen a handful of times. This sequence joins TRBV7-5 and TRBJ2-2; TRBD1 is taken as the D call from the table, unchecked against the DNA. TRBV7-5 is a recognized pseudogene. The length of the CDR3 is 16 residues. CDR3 in DNA: TGTGCCAGCAGCCCCCGGGACATGGCGAACACCGGGGAGCTGTTTTTT. As protein: CASSPRDMANTGELFF.

Here the CDR3 reads CASSLSDRASYEQYF. As DNA, the CDR3 is TGTGCCAGCAGTCTCTCGGACAGAGCCTCCTACGAGCAGTACTTC. This sequence joins TRBV28 and TRBJ2-7, with a tentative D call TRBD1 (6 bases). The CDR3 extends over 15 amino acids. V was trimmed by 5 bases and J by 0 bases, leaving 14 bases between them. Germline V gene sequence: CDR1 MDHEN, CDR2 SYDVKM. Together with reference TRBV28 and TRBJ2-7, the CDR3 gives the full variable domain: DVKVTQSSRYLVKRTGEKVFLECVQDMDHENMFWYRQDPGLGLRLIYFSYDVKMKEKGDIPEGYSVSREKKERFSLILESASTNQTSMYLCASSLSDRASYEQYFGPGTRLTVT.

This clone was seen a handful of times. The chain employs TRBV6-8 and TRBJ2-7; D is perhaps TRBD1 (5 bases). V lost 6 bases, J lost 0 bases, and 15 bases lay in between. CDR1 and CDR2 from the germline V gene are MNHGY and SAAAGT. The CDR3 has 15 residues. The CDR3 spells CASSQQTVFSYEQYF. The CDR3 DNA reads as TGTGCCAGCAGCCAGCAGACAGTATTCTCCTACGAGCAGTACTTC.